The present T cell receptor beta chain was sequenced within a study of cytomegalovirus exposure and HLA in healthy donors. Overall study: Later, an analysis reported that the 130 or so validation repertoires had used the same platform as the approximately 690 first-cohort repertoires. Findings and limits, study-wide: It was 150 to 200 TCR beta chains that were listed as cytomegalovirus-associated. Both high specificity and high sensitivity reportedly marked the classifier's diagnosis of cytomegalovirus status. According to a subsequent analysis, TCR clusters from the first cohort were inclined to appear together in the 110 or so validation repertoires.

A word on this clone: The antigen is unknown.

Clones were sequenced by immunoSEQ multiplex PCR, and TCRdb holds only the in-frame ones, with some missing. The sample contains 200,000 to 250,000 clones, just over 85% of which appear only once. The sequence came from a woman aged 18 to 35 in good health and CMV-seronegative. Sequenced material: PBMCs.

CDR3 DNA sequence: TGTGCCAGCAGCCAAGCGGGAGCGGGGGATACGCAGTATTTT. Translating it yields CASSQAGAGDTQYF. The chain recombines TRBV5-4 with TRBJ2-3, with 8 nucleotides matching TRBD2. V lost 4 bases, J lost 6 bases, and 7 bases stayed unmatched. The CDR3 consists of 14 residues. The germline CDR1 and CDR2 sequences are SGHNT and YYREEE (reference sequence).